This is a list of T cell receptor beta chains from one sample in a study of T-cell reconstitution after alpha-beta-depleted transplantation in children. TCRdb recomputed calls from the PCR reads with MiXCR, one row per CDR3 protein. The sample lists more than 90,000 distinct CDR3 sequences; about 9.4% were seen once. The material sequenced was PBMCs, taken before TCRalphabeta/CD19-depleted stem cell transplant. The receptor source for this set is a boy aged 2 to 10 with acute lymphoblastic leukemia, due to receive a stem cell transplant. Both conserved end residues are part of each CDR3. D genes are given only for firm matches. The size entry is marked missing in some rows and otherwise reads once, few, many or a size class.

CDR3: CASSPKPTGANYGYTF
DNA: TGTGCCAGCTCACCAAAGCCGACAGGAGCTAACTATGGCTACACCTTC
size: few
J: TRBJ1-2
D: -
V: TRBV18

CDR3: CASSLRGLTQETQYF
DNA: TGTGCCAGCAGCTTGAGAGGACTTACCCAAGAGACCCAGTACTTC
size: few
J: TRBJ2-5
D: -
V: TRBV7-3

CDR3: CASSEYRTRLNEQFF
DNA: TGCGCCAGCAGTGAGTACCGGACTAGACTCAATGAGCAGTTCTTC
size: -
J: TRBJ2-1
D: TRBD2
V: TRBV10-2

CDR3: CASSEGTAYRHNEQFF
DNA: TGTGCCAGCAGCGAGGGGACCGCCTACCGTCACAATGAGCAGTTCTTC
size: -
J: TRBJ2-1
D: -
V: TRBV6-1

CDR3: CSVGAAQETQYF
DNA: TGCAGCGTTGGAGCGGCTCAAGAGACCCAGTACTTC
size: few
J: TRBJ2-5
D: -
V: TRBV29-1

CDR3: CSARKLSGTEGYNEQFF
DNA: TGCAGTGCTAGAAAGCTTAGCGGGACGGAAGGATACAATGAGCAGTTCTTC
size: many
J: TRBJ2-1
D: TRBD2
V: TRBV20-1

CDR3: CASSPIRRSYNEQFF
DNA: TGTGCCAGCAGCCCTATTCGTAGATCCTACAATGAGCAGTTCTTC
size: many
J: TRBJ2-1
D: -
V: TRBV14

CDR3: CASSHSSGRALSNEQFF
DNA: TGCGCCAGCAGCCATTCAAGCGGGAGGGCCCTGTCGAATGAGCAGTTCTTC
size: few
J: TRBJ2-1
D: TRBD2
V: TRBV4-1

CDR3: CASMGSGTRLVGQFF
DNA: TGTGCCAGCATGGGGAGCGGCACCCGTCTTGTGGGGCAGTTCTTC
size: many
J: TRBJ2-1
D: -
V: TRBV2

CDR3: CASSLQVGVEQFF
DNA: TGTGCCAGCAGCTTACAGGTGGGGGTTGAGCAGTTCTTC
size: -
J: TRBJ2-1
D: -
V: TRBV5-5

CDR3: CSARDPGLAGVEQYF
DNA: TGCAGTGCTAGAGATCCGGGACTAGCGGGAGTCGAGCAGTACTTC
size: few
J: TRBJ2-7
D: TRBD2
V: TRBV20-1

CDR3: CSARLLSGSEAGELFF
DNA: TGCAGTGCTAGACTCCTCTCCGGCTCGGAAGCCGGGGAGCTGTTTTTT
size: -
J: TRBJ2-2
D: -
V: TRBV20-1

CDR3: CAGNRVGGEKLFF
DNA: TGTGCCGGGAACAGGGTTGGGGGTGAAAAACTGTTTTTT
size: once
J: TRBJ1-4
D: -
V: TRBV2

CDR3: CASSEMGTGNTIYF
DNA: TGTGCCAGCAGTGAAATGGGGACCGGAAACACCATATATTTT
size: many
J: TRBJ1-3
D: -
V: TRBV6-1

CDR3: CSVRGRTNEQFF
DNA: TGCAGCGTTCGCGGGAGGACTAATGAGCAGTTCTTC
size: -
J: TRBJ2-1
D: TRBD2
V: TRBV29-1

CDR3: CASSFPSPYEQYF
DNA: TGTGCCAGCAGCTTCCCCTCCCCCTACGAGCAGTACTTC
size: many
J: TRBJ2-7
D: -
V: TRBV5-5

CDR3: CASSLADYPERNNEQFF
DNA: TGTGCCAGCAGCTTAGCCGATTACCCAGAGCGGAACAATGAGCAGTTCTTC
size: few
J: TRBJ2-1
D: -
V: TRBV7-9

CDR3: CASSLDREEEKLFF
DNA: TGCGCCAGCAGCTTGGACAGGGAGGAGGAAAAACTGTTTTTT
size: -
J: TRBJ1-4
D: -
V: TRBV5-1

CDR3: CATSRDVSSYEQYF
DNA: TGTGCCACCAGCAGGGACGTTTCCTCCTACGAGCAGTACTTC
size: many
J: TRBJ2-7
D: -
V: TRBV15

CDR3: CSASPGGVRETQYF
DNA: TGCAGTGCTAGTCCTGGGGGTGTTAGAGAGACCCAGTACTTC
size: -
J: TRBJ2-5
D: -
V: TRBV20-1

CDR3: CASSFRLIGAAGELFF
DNA: TGTGCCAGCAGCTTTAGGTTGATAGGGGCGGCCGGGGAGCTGTTTTTT
size: -
J: TRBJ2-2
D: -
V: TRBV11-2

CDR3: CASSPDGSGSYEQYF
DNA: TGTGCCAGCAGCCCTGATGGTAGCGGGAGCTACGAGCAGTACTTC
size: many
J: TRBJ2-7
D: TRBD2
V: TRBV3-1

CDR3: CASSHLGLAGADTQYF
DNA: TGTGCCAGCAGCCACCTCGGTCTAGCGGGAGCGGATACGCAGTATTTT
size: -
J: TRBJ2-3
D: TRBD2
V: TRBV5-4

CDR3: CASSTFREGPTYEQYF
DNA: TGTGCCAGCAGTACGTTCCGGGAGGGCCCAACCTACGAGCAGTACTTC
size: -
J: TRBJ2-7
D: TRBD2
V: TRBV28

CDR3: CASSTVVPSGREDGDTQYF
DNA: TGTGCCAGCAGTACCGTTGTCCCGAGCGGGAGGGAGGATGGAGATACGCAGTATTTT
size: few
J: TRBJ2-3
D: TRBD2
V: TRBV12-3/TRBV12-4

CDR3: CASRTHSGSTGELFF
DNA: TGCGCCAGCCGGACGCACTCAGGGAGCACCGGGGAGCTGTTTTTT
size: -
J: TRBJ2-2
D: -
V: TRBV5-1

CDR3: CASSPSGTGRRSFRFF
DNA: TGTGCCAGCAGCCCTTCCGGGACAGGGCGGAGGAGCTTTAGGTTCTTC
size: few
J: TRBJ2-1
D: TRBD1
V: TRBV27

CDR3: CSATGLAGGEYEQYF
DNA: TGCAGTGCTACCGGGCTAGCGGGAGGGGAATACGAGCAGTACTTC
size: many
J: TRBJ2-7
D: TRBD2
V: TRBV20-1

CDR3: CASSFSTGANYGYTF
DNA: TGTGCCAGCAGTTTTTCGACAGGGGCTAACTATGGCTACACCTTC
size: few
J: TRBJ1-2
D: TRBD1
V: TRBV12-3/TRBV12-4

CDR3: CASSYRGRTDGELFF
DNA: TGTGCCAGCAGTTACAGGGGCCGAACAGACGGGGAGCTGTTTTTT
size: -
J: TRBJ2-2
D: TRBD1
V: TRBV28

CDR3: CASSLAASGGDTQYF
DNA: TGCGCCAGCAGCTTGGCCGCTAGCGGGGGAGATACGCAGTATTTT
size: many
J: TRBJ2-3
D: TRBD2
V: TRBV5-1

CDR3: CASSFQARTDTQYF
DNA: TGTGCCAGCAGCTTCCAGGCCCGCACAGATACGCAGTATTTT
size: many
J: TRBJ2-3
D: -
V: TRBV5-4

CDR3: CASSQGLAGVSNTGELFF
DNA: TGTGCCAGCAGCCAAGGACTAGCGGGAGTCTCGAACACCGGGGAGCTGTTTTTT
size: -
J: TRBJ2-2
D: TRBD2
V: TRBV4-2

CDR3: CASRLRGTGGSYNEQFF
DNA: TGTGCCAGCAGACTTAGGGGGACAGGGGGCTCCTACAATGAGCAGTTCTTC
size: -
J: TRBJ2-1
D: TRBD1
V: TRBV5-6

CDR3: CASIIRVQGQETQYF
DNA: TGTGCCAGCATAATCCGCGTCCAGGGACAAGAGACCCAGTACTTC
size: few
J: TRBJ2-5
D: -
V: TRBV28

CDR3: CSARGGPGLAAF
DNA: TGCAGTGCTAGAGGTGGTCCGGGACTAGCGGCTTTT
size: few
J: TRBJ2-3
D: TRBD2
V: TRBV20-1

CDR3: CASSPWPRQHEVQYF
DNA: TGTGCCAGCAGCCCCTGGCCACGACAGCACGAGGTCCAGTACTTC
size: many
J: TRBJ2-7
D: -
V: TRBV5-6

CDR3: CASSLGYRGGLSGANVLTF
DNA: TGTGCCAGCAGCTTGGGCTACAGGGGTGGGCTCTCTGGGGCCAACGTCCTGACTTTC
size: -
J: TRBJ2-6
D: TRBD1
V: TRBV5-6

CDR3: CASRVTGGDYNEQFF
DNA: TGTGCCAGCAGGGTTACGGGGGGAGATTACAATGAGCAGTTCTTC
size: many
J: TRBJ2-1
D: TRBD2
V: TRBV7-9

CDR3: CASGGDLYGYTF
DNA: TGTGCCAGCGGAGGGGACCTCTATGGCTACACCTTC
size: few
J: TRBJ1-2
D: -
V: TRBV28

CDR3: CASGLKHNANTGELFF
DNA: TGTGCTAGTGGTTTGAAACACAACGCGAACACCGGGGAGCTGTTTTTT
size: few
J: TRBJ2-2
D: -
V: TRBV12-5

CDR3: CASSRLAGYNEQFF
DNA: TGCGCCAGCAGCCGACTAGCGGGATACAATGAGCAGTTCTTC
size: few
J: TRBJ2-1
D: TRBD2
V: TRBV4-1

CDR3: CASSQPGPLAHEQYF
DNA: TGTGCCAGCAGCCAACCGGGCCCCCTGGCCCACGAGCAGTACTTC
size: -
J: TRBJ2-7
D: -
V: TRBV7-2

CDR3: CASSFGTSVSSYEQYF
DNA: TGCGCCAGCAGCTTCGGGACTAGCGTTAGCTCCTACGAGCAGTACTTC
size: -
J: TRBJ2-7
D: TRBD2
V: TRBV5-1

CDR3: CSVVGQGIYNEQFF
DNA: TGCAGCGTTGTTGGACAGGGCATCTACAATGAGCAGTTCTTC
size: many
J: TRBJ2-1
D: TRBD1
V: TRBV29-1

CDR3: CASTDGARVGAFF
DNA: TGTGCCAGCACCGACGGGGCCAGGGTTGGCGCTTTCTTT
size: -
J: TRBJ1-1
D: -
V: TRBV28

CDR3: CASSAGTASSGNTIYF
DNA: TGCGCCAGCAGCGCCGGGACAGCGAGCTCTGGAAACACCATATATTTT
size: few
J: TRBJ1-3
D: TRBD1
V: TRBV5-1

CDR3: CASSPLRTGGGSSLQFF
DNA: TGTGCCAGCAGTCCGCTCCGGACAGGGGGAGGCTCTAGTTTGCAGTTCTTC
size: many
J: TRBJ2-1
D: TRBD1
V: TRBV12-3/TRBV12-4

CDR3: CASSSSGGISDNYGYTF
DNA: TGTGCCAGCAGCTCATCAGGGGGAATATCAGATAACTATGGCTACACCTTC
size: few
J: TRBJ1-2
D: TRBD1
V: TRBV7-6

CDR3: CAISEGSLTSGSIGEQFF
DNA: TGTGCCATCAGTGAAGGGTCCCTAACTAGCGGGAGTATAGGTGAGCAGTTCTTC
size: -
J: TRBJ2-1
D: TRBD2
V: TRBV10-3

CDR3: CSAPILRPDNNYGYTF
DNA: TGCAGTGCTCCAATCCTCAGACCCGATAATAACTATGGCTACACCTTC
size: many
J: TRBJ1-2
D: -
V: TRBV20-1

CDR3: CASSVDGIARDEQFF
DNA: TGTGCCAGCAGCGTAGATGGAATAGCTCGGGATGAGCAGTTCTTC
size: many
J: TRBJ2-1
D: -
V: TRBV9

CDR3: CASSLIKSGLQYNEQFF
DNA: TGTGCCAGCAGTCTAATTAAGTCTGGACTGCAGTACAATGAGCAGTTCTTC
size: many
J: TRBJ2-1
D: -
V: TRBV3-1

CDR3: CASSQEGGHSYEQYF
DNA: TGTGCCAGCAGCCAAGAAGGCGGGCACTCCTACGAGCAGTACTTC
size: few
J: TRBJ2-7
D: -
V: TRBV4-2

CDR3: CASSPRQGLLRQYF
DNA: TGTGCCAGCAGTCCCCGACAGGGGCTACTTAGGCAGTACTTC
size: -
J: TRBJ2-7
D: TRBD1
V: TRBV28

CDR3: CSVRDKLRGRKNIQYF
DNA: TGCAGTGTTAGAGATAAACTCCGGGGCCGAAAAAACATTCAGTACTTC
size: few
J: TRBJ2-4
D: -
V: TRBV20-1